This entry describes one TCR beta chain. This record comes from a study of blood T cell repertoires in COVID-19. Assay used: immunoSEQ multiplex PCR; TCRdb lists only in-frame clones, some missing. The data show some 31,000 clones, more than 75% seen once. This receptor was identified in a woman aged 55-69 years with acute or convalescent COVID-19. Sequencing was done on a sample of peripheral blood.

CDR3 DNA: TGTGCCAGCAGTGAAGGGCGGGGGGGCATAGATACGCAGTATTTT. This gives the protein CASSEGRGGIDTQYF. The chain recombines TRBV2 with TRBJ2-3; 9 nucleotides align to TRBD2. Germline V gene sequence: CDR1 SNHLY, CDR2 FYNNEI. The CDR3 runs to 15 residues. Trimming removed 1 base from V and 5 bases from J; junction bases left unmatched: 4.